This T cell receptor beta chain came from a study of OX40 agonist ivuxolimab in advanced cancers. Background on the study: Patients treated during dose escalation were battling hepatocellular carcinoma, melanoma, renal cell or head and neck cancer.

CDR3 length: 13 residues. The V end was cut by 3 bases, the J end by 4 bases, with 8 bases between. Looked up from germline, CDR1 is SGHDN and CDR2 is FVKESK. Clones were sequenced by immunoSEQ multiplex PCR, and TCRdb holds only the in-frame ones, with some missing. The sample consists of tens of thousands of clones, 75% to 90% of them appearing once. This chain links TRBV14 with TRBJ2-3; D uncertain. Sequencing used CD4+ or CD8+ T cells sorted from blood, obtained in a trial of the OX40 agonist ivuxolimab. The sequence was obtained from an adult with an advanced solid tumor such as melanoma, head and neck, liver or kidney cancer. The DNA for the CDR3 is TGTGCCAGCAGCCATCCAGGCTCAGATACGCAGTATTTT. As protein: CASSHPGSDTQYF.